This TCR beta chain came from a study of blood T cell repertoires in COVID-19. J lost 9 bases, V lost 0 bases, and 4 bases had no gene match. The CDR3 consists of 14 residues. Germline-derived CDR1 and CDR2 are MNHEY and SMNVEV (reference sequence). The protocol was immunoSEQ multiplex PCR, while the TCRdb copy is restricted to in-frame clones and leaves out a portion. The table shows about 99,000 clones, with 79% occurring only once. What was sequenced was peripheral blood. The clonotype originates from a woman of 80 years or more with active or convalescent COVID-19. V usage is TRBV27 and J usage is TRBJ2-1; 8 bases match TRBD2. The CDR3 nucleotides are TGTGCCAGCAGTTTATCCGGGAGGGGGGGTGAGCAGTTCTTC. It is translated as CASSLSGRGGEQFF.